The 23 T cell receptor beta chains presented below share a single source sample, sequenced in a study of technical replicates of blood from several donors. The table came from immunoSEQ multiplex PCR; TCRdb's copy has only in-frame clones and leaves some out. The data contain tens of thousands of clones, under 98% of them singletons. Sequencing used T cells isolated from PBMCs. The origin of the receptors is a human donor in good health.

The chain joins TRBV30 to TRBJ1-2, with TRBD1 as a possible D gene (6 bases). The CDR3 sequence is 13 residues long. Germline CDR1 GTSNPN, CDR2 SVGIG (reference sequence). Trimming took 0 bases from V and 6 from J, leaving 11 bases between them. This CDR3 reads CAWSVHRDNGYTF. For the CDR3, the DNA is TGTGCCTGGAGTGTACACCGGGACAATGGCTACACCTTC.

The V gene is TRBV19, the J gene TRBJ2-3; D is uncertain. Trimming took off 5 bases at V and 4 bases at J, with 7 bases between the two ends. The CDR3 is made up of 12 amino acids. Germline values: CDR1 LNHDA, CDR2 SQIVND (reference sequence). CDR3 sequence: CASSADADTQYF. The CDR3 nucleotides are TGTGCCAGTAGTGCGGATGCAGATACGCAGTATTTT.

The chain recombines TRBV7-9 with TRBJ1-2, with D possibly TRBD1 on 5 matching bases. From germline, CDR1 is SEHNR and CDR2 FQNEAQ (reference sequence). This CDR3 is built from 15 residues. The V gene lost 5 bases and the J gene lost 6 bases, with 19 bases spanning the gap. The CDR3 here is CASSPISTGGDGYTF. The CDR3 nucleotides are TGTGCCAGCAGCCCAATATCGACGGGGGGAGATGGCTACACCTTC. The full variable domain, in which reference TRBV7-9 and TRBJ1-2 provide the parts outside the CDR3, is DTGVSQNPRHKITKRGQNVTFRCDPISEHNRLYWYRQTLGQGPEFLTYFQNEAQLEKSRLLSDRFSAERPKGSFSTLEIQRTEQGDSAMYLCASSPISTGGDGYTFGSGTRLTVV.

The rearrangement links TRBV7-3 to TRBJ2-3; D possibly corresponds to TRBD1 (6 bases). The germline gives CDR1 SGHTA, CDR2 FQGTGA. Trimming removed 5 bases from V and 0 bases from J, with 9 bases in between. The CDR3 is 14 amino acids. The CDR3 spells CASSLGQSTDTQYF. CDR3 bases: TGTGCCAGCAGCCTAGGACAGAGCACAGATACGCAGTATTTT.

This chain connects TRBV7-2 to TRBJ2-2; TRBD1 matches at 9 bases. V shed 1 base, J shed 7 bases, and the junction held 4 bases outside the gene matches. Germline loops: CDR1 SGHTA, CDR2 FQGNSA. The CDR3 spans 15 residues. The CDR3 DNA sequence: TGTGCCAGCAGCTTAGGGGACAGGGAGGGCGGGGAGCTGTTTTTT. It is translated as CASSLGDREGGELFF.

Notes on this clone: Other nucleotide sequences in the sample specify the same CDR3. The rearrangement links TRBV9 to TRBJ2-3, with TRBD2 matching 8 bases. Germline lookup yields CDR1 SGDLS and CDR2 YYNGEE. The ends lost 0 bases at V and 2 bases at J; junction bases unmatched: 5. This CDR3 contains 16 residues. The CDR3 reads CASSVGSGTSTDTQYF. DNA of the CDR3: TGTGCCAGCAGCGTAGGTAGCGGGACATCCACAGATACGCAGTATTTT.

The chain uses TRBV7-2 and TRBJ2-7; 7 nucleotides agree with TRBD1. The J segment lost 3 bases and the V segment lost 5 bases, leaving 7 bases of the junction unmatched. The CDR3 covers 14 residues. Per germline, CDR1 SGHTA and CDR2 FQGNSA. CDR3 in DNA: TGTGCCAGCAGCCCCGACAGGGAGATCTACGAGCAGTACTTC. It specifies CASSPDREIYEQYF.

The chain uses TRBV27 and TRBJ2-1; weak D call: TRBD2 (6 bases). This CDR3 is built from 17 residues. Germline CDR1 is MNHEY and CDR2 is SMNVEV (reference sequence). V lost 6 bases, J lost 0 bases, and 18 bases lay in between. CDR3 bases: TGTGCCAGCAGCCCCGGGGGAAGCCTCTTCTCCTACAATGAGCAGTTCTTC. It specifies CASSPGGSLFSYNEQFF.

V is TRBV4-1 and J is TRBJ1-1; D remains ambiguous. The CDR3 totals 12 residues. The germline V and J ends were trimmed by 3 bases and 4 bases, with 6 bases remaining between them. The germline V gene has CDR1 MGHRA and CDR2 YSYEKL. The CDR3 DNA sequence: TGCGCCAGCAGCCACCGAGGCACTGAAGCTTTCTTT. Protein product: CASSHRGTEAFF.

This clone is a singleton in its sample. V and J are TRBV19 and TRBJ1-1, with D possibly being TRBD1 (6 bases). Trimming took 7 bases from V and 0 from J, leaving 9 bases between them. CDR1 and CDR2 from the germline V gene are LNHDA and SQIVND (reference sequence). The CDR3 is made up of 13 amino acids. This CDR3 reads CASTDRLNTEAFF. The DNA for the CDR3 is TGTGCCAGTACTGACAGGCTGAACACTGAAGCTTTCTTT.

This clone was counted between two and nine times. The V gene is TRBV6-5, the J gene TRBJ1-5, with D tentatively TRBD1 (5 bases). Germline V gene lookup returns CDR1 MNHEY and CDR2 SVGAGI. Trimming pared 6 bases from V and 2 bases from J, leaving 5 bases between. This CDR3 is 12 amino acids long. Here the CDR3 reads CASRQGNQPQHF. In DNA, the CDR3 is TGTGCCAGCAGACAGGGCAATCAGCCCCAGCATTTT.

CDR3 nucleotide sequence: TGTGCCAGCAGCTTAGCGGGAGACACAGATACGCAGTATTTT. It yields the protein CASSLAGDTDTQYF. V usage is TRBV7-9 and J usage is TRBJ2-3; maybe TRBD2 (5 bases). The CDR3 length is 14 residues. From germline, CDR1 is SEHNR and CDR2 FQNEAQ (reference sequence). V dropped 0 bases and J dropped 2 bases, with 6 bases sitting between them.

The CDR3 DNA reads TGCGCCAGCAGCCCACGGGGAGTGAACACTGAAGCTTTCTTT. Translating gives CASSPRGVNTEAFF. V is TRBV4-1 and J is TRBJ1-1; D unresolved. V dropped 4 bases and J dropped 0 bases, with 9 bases sitting between them. CDR1 and CDR2 (germline): MGHRA, YSYEKL. The CDR3 runs to 14 residues.

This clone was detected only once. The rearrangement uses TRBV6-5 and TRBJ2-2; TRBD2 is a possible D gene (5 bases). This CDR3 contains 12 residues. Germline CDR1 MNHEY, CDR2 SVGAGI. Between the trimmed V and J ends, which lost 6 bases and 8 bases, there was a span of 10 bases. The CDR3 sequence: CASSFPGGELFF. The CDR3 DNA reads TGTGCCAGCAGCTTTCCGGGAGGGGAGCTGTTTTTT.

In DNA, the CDR3 is TGTGCCATCAGAGGGGACAGCTCGAACACTGAAGCTTTCTTT. Residues: CAIRGDSSNTEAFF. V gene TRBV10-3 combines with J gene TRBJ1-1; 7 bases agree with TRBD1. V gave up 6 bases and J gave up 1 base; unmatched junction bases: 5. The CDR3 is made up of 14 amino acids. Germline lookup yields CDR1 ENHRY and CDR2 SYGVKD.

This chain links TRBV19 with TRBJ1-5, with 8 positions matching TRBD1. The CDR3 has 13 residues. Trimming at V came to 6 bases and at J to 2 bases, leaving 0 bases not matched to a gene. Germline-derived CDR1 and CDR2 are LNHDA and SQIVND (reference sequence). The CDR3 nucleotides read TGTGCCAGTAGGACAGGGGGCAATCAGCCCCAGCATTTT. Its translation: CASRTGGNQPQHF.

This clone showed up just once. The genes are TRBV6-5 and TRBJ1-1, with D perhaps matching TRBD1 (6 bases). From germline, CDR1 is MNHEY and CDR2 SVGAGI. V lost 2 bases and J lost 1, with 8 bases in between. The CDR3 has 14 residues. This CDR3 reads CASSYGGANTEAFF. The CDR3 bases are TGTGCCAGCAGTTACGGGGGGGCGAACACTGAAGCTTTCTTT.

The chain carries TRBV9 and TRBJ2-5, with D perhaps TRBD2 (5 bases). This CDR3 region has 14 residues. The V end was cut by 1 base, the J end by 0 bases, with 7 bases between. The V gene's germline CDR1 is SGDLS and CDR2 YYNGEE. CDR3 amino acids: CASSVLRDQETQYF. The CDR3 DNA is TGTGCCAGCAGCGTACTGCGGGACCAAGAGACCCAGTACTTC.

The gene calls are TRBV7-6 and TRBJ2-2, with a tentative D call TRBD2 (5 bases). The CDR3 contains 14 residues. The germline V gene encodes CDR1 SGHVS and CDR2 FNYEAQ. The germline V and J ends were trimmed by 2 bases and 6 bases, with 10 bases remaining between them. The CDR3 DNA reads TGTGCCAGCAGCTTAAACCGGGAACCCGGGGAGCTGTTTTTT. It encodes CASSLNREPGELFF. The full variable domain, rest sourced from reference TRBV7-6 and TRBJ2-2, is GAGVSQSPRYKVTKRGQDVALRCDPISGHVSLYWYRQALGQGPEFLTYFNYEAQQDKSGLPNDRFSAERPEGSISTLTIQRTEQRDSAMYRCASSLNREPGELFFGEGSRLTVL.

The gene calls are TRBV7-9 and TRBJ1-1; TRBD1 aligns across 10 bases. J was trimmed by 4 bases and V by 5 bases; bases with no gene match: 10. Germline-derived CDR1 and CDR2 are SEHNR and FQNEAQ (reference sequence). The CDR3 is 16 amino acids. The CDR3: CASSPDRGFLATEAFF. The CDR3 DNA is TGTGCCAGCAGCCCGGACAGGGGGTTTTTGGCCACTGAAGCTTTCTTT.

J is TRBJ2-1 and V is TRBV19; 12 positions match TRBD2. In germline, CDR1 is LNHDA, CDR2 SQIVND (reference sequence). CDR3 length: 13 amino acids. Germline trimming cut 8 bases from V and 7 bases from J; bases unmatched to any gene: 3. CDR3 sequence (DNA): TGTGCCAGTCTAGCGGGAGGGTGGAATGAGCAGTTCTTC. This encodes CASLAGGWNEQFF.

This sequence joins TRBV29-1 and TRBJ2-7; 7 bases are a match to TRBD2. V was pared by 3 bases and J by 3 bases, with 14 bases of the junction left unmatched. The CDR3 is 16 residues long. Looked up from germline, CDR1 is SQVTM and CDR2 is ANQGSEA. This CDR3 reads CSVEGVSGSNNYEQYF. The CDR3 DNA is TGCAGCGTTGAGGGAGTTAGCGGGTCTAACAACTACGAGCAGTACTTC.

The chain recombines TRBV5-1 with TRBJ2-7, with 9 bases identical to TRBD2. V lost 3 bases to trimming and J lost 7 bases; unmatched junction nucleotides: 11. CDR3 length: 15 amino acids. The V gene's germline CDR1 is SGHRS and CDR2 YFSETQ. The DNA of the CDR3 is TGCGCCAGCAGCTATCGGGTAGCGGGAGAGTCTGAGCAGTACTTC. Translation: CASSYRVAGESEQYF.